This T cell receptor (beta chain) was documented in a study of response to subunit inactivated influenza vaccine. Each CDR3 protein is one row after TCRdb ran MiXCR on the RT-PCR reads. The sample includes about 480,000 distinct CDR3 sequences, about 25% of them seen just once. In its sample, this clonotype was seen a few times. V was cut by 6 bases and J by 9 bases, with 18 bases left in between. The CDR3 is 14 residues long. The clonotype originates from a man over 45 who received an inactivated influenza vaccine. The sample was CD4+ T cells sorted from PBMCs, taken 4 to 6 days after vaccination. The rearrangement joins TRBV12-3 or TRBV12-4 to TRBJ2-1, with a tentative D call TRBD2 (6 bases). Written as DNA, the CDR3 is TGTGCCAGCAGCTTTGGACGGGACTTGAGTGAGCAGTTCTTC. Amino acid sequence: CASSFGRDLSEQFF.